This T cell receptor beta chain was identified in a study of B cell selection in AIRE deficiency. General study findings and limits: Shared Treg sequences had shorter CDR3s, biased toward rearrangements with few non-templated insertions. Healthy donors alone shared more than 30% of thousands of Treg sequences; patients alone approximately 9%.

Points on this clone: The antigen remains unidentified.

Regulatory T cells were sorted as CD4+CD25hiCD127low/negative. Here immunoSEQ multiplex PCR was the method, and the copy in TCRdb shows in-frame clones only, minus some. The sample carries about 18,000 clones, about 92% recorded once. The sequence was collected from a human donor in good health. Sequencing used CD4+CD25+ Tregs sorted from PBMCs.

DNA for the CDR3: TGTGCCAGCAGTTTAAGTGGGGGAGACTATGGCTACACCTTC. Translating it yields CASSLSGGDYGYTF. The chain links TRBV27 to TRBJ1-2; TRBD1 is a possible D gene (5 bases). Trimming left V 2 bases short and J 3 bases short, with 10 bases between. The CDR3 contains 14 residues. CDR1 is MNHEY and CDR2 is SMNVEV in the germline V gene (reference sequence).